This T cell receptor beta chain was found in a study of radiation and T cells in renal cell carcinoma. About the research overall: Nephrectomy followed 15 Gy stereotactic body radiation by 4 weeks. Study results and caveats: No pretreatment tumor biopsies were available for baseline clonotypes.

Points on this clone: Antigen: not known.

Trimming took off 6 bases at V and 6 bases at J, with 9 bases between the two ends. The CDR3 consists of 12 residues. Per germline, CDR1 SNHLY and CDR2 FYNNEI. Sequencing used immunoSEQ multiplex PCR; TCRdb keeps in-frame clones, though not all of them. Among some 72,000 clones, roughly 80% were seen once, and the ten largest hold under 6.5%. Described time point: blood 2 weeks post-SBRT. This sample's treatment: 15 Gy SBRT to primary tumor, nephrectomy 4 weeks later. The chain couples TRBV2 to TRBJ2-1, with D possibly matching TRBD1 (6 bases). The material sequenced was blood, taken from a patient whose treatment included radiotherapy and nephrectomy. The TCR originated in a man in his 60s with renal cell carcinoma. The CDR3 nucleotides read TGTGCCAGCAGAGCAGGGGCCAATGAGCAGTTCTTC. Residues: CASRAGANEQFF.